A selection of T cell receptor beta chains follows, all from one sample in a study of blood T cell repertoires in COVID-19. Profiling relied on immunoSEQ multiplex PCR, and the TCRdb table lists in-frame clones only, not all of them. Seen here are 90,000 to 120,000 clones, about 80% observed once, and the top ten hold over 4%. Material for sequencing was peripheral blood. These receptors came from a man in his sixties or seventies with acute or convalescent COVID-19. Each CDR3 is given with its conserved first and last residue. The D gene is left open where the match is weak. Clone size, where shown, is once, few, many, or a class for clones that have expanded.

v_gene,j_gene,d_gene,abundance,CDR3nt,CDR3aa
TRBV7-2,TRBJ1-2,TRBD1,.,TGTGCCAGCAGCCCGGTATCGGGACAGTCCAGGGGCTACACCTTC,CASSPVSGQSRGYTF
TRBV7-2,TRBJ2-1,.,.,TGTGCCAGCAGCTTAGGTACCAGGGTAAGGAGTGAGCAGTTCTTC,CASSLGTRVRSEQFF
TRBV10-3,TRBJ1-6,.,.,TGTGCCATCAGTGACGAGGGGGGGAGTTCACCCCTCCACTTT,CAISDEGGSSPLHF
TRBV5-1,TRBJ1-3,.,.,TGCGCCAGCAGCTTGGGGCCCCCAGGGGACGGAAACACCATATATTTT,CASSLGPPGDGNTIYF
TRBV14,TRBJ2-3,.,.,TGTGCCAGCAGCCTTATACAGGGAGGGAGCACAGATACGCAGTATTTT,CASSLIQGGSTDTQYF
TRBV5-4,TRBJ2-5,TRBD2,.,TGTGCCAGCAGCTTACCTAGCGGGAGCCAAGAGACCCAGTACTTC,CASSLPSGSQETQYF
TRBV5-4,TRBJ2-2,TRBD2,.,TGTGCCAGCAGCTCTCAAGCGGGGGGATCCACCGGGGAGCTGTTTTTT,CASSSQAGGSTGELFF
TRBV18,TRBJ1-1,.,.,TGTGCCAGCTCACCGTCAGGGGACACTGAAGCTTTCTTT,CASSPSGDTEAFF
TRBV28,TRBJ1-3,.,.,TGTGCCAGCAGTTTATTAGGGGCAGATGGAAACACCATATATTTT,CASSLLGADGNTIYF
TRBV9,TRBJ1-3,.,.,TGTGCCAGCAGCGTAGGGCAGGCCGGCTCTGGAAACACCATATATTTT,CASSVGQAGSGNTIYF
TRBV2,TRBJ2-1,.,few,TGTGCCAGCAGGGAGGGGCCGTGGAATGAGCAGTTCTTC,CASREGPWNEQFF
TRBV7-3,TRBJ1-1,TRBD1,.,TGTGCCAGCAGCACTCGACAGGGGGCGGGGGCTGAAGCTTTCTTT,CASSTRQGAGAEAFF
TRBV10-3,TRBJ1-1,.,.,TGTGCCATCAGTGGCGGGGGGGGTAATGAAGCTTTCTTT,CAISGGGGNEAFF
TRBV6-5,TRBJ2-3,TRBD2,.,TGTGCCAGCAGCAAATTACTAGCGCTTGATACGCAGTATTTT,CASSKLLALDTQYF
TRBV12-3/TRBV12-4,TRBJ1-2,.,.,TGTGCCAGCAGTTTCGACAGTAACTATGGCTACACCTTC,CASSFDSNYGYTF
TRBV5-1,TRBJ1-4,.,.,TGCGCCAGCCGAACAGGGCCGAATGAAAAACTGTTTTTT,CASRTGPNEKLFF
TRBV3-1/TRBV3-2,TRBJ2-2,.,.,TGTGCCAGCAGCCAAGGGAAAGCCAGGGGGGAGCTGTTTTTT,CASSQGKARGELFF
TRBV11-3,TRBJ2-5,TRBD1,.,TGTGCCAGCGAGACAGGGGGCACGGAGACCCAGTACTTC,CASETGGTETQYF
TRBV7-9,TRBJ1-2,.,.,TGTGCCAGCAGCGCCGGACAGCCAGGCACCAACTATGGCTACACCTTC,CASSAGQPGTNYGYTF
TRBV5-1,TRBJ1-6,.,.,TGCGCCAGCAGCTCCTTCGGGACATTACGGAATTCACCCCTCCACTTT,CASSSFGTLRNSPLHF
TRBV11-3,TRBJ2-1,TRBD2,.,TGTGCCAGCAGCACCGGACTAGCGGGGTTGTCACGAAATGAGCAGTTCTTC,CASSTGLAGLSRNEQFF
TRBV9,TRBJ1-2,.,few,TGTGCCAGCAGCGTAGCGATAGGAGGCGTATACGGCTACACCTTC,CASSVAIGGVYGYTF
TRBV19,TRBJ2-3,.,once,TGTGCCAGTAGTATCAACAGGAACACAGATACGCAGTATTTT,CASSINRNTDTQYF
TRBV24-1,TRBJ2-2,TRBD1,few,TGTGCCACCAGTGATTTCAGGGGGACCGGGGAGCTGTTTTTT,CATSDFRGTGELFF
TRBV6-5,TRBJ2-1,.,.,TGTGCCAGCACCGCAATGGGTGCGCTAGGTGAGCAGTTCTTC,CASTAMGALGEQFF
TRBV4-1,TRBJ1-6,.,.,TGCGCCAGCAGCCAAGCCGTGCCAGGGGAAGGATATAATTCACCCCTCCACTTT,CASSQAVPGEGYNSPLHF
TRBV27,TRBJ1-1,.,.,TGTGCCAGCAGACCTCACCAGGGCACTGAAGCTTTCTTT,CASRPHQGTEAFF
TRBV6-1,TRBJ2-7,.,.,TGTGCCAGCAGTGAAGTGGTCCGGGGGTGGTACGAGCAGTACTTC,CASSEVVRGWYEQYF
TRBV18,TRBJ2-5,.,.,TGTGCCAGCTCACCCTTTTCGGGGGAAGAGACCCAGTACTTC,CASSPFSGEETQYF
TRBV19,TRBJ1-1,TRBD1,.,TGTGCCAGTAGAACGACAGGGGGTACTGAAGCTTTCTTT,CASRTTGGTEAFF
TRBV9,TRBJ1-2,TRBD1,.,TGTGCCAGCAGCGCCGATCAGGGGGCGGGTGGCTACACCTTC,CASSADQGAGGYTF
TRBV7-7,TRBJ2-7,TRBD1,.,TGTGCTAGCAGCCCGACAGGGACATACGAGCAGTACTTC,CASSPTGTYEQYF
TRBV19,TRBJ1-2,.,.,TGTGCCAGCACCTCAAAGAGCCGGAACTATGGCTACACCTTC,CASTSKSRNYGYTF